The following is a T cell receptor beta chain sequence with its context. This clone was counted at least ten times. Its antigen is unknown. No much larger clone exists at a distance of one base, and base qualities are not known. This entry comes from a study of blood T cell repertoires in COVID-19 (dated by TCRdb to the early 2020s). With respect to the entire study: The collaborator samples originated in the United States, Italy and Spain and spanned the acute and convalescent phases of COVID-19. The material from the prospective study consisted of cDNA or gDNA derived from T cells, B-cell-depleted T cells, or PBMCs. Subjects who had been exposed to COVID-19, were actively infected with it, or had recovered from it provided the deeply sampled blood TCRbeta repertoires that made up the dataset. The repertoires were released in a freely available public database meant as a resource for research on the immune response to SARS-CoV-2. Samples were obtained from the ongoing ImmuneRACE study (first 160 participants) and from about 1,300 subjects provided by 6 global collaborators. The sample metadata nearly always contained a de-identified subject ID, COVID-19 status, age in years and sex. Where available, HLA class I and class II types were obtained from metadata supplied by the sample provider rather than from assay-based typing. On the study overall, not on this receptor specifically: The amount of clinical and demographic metadata varied by source and participant and was provided uncurated.

V lost 3 bases and J lost 6 bases, and the count of bases not matched to a germline gene is 8. The germline V gene (reference sequence) gives CDR1 as DFQATT and CDR2 as SNEGSKA. The CDR3 starts with the cysteine, ends with the phenylalanine, and has 16 residues. This entry keeps only the CDR3 DNA: 48 bases, framed from base 1. TCRbeta CDR3 regions were amplified from genomic DNA using the immunoSEQ Assay, a bias-controlled multiplex PCR. The authors' analysis ran thus. Within the assay, amplification of reference gene primers was used to estimate how many nucleated cells each sample contained. To quantify the absolute abundance of each unique TCRbeta CDR3 rearrangement, sequence reads were collapsed and filtered. For each sample, productive Simpson clonality was calculated by taking the square root of Simpson's diversity index across productive rearrangements. Here the immuneACCESS table is served through TCRdb, limited to in-frame sequences with V and J called. Missing clones are a known gap in these copies; in checked studies unresolved V genes cover under half, and the rest lacks a known reason. Clone size and the V and J calls come from that table; the DNA yielded D and trimming. The sample table holds about 89,000 clones, of which over 60% were seen once. Roughly 45% of the sample is held by the ten biggest clonotypes.

Whole blood was collected in K2EDTA tubes by collaborating institutions according to the institutions' own protocols. For TCRbeta analysis, collaborators shipped samples as frozen whole blood, isolated PBMCs, or DNA extracted from either of those sample types. Recombination connected TRBV20-1 to TRBJ2-3; the central 14 bases match TRBD2. The receptor's source is a human donor in a cohort sampled during active COVID-19. Sequencing input: peripheral blood. CDR3 region: CSASYGLAGGGDTQYF. The sequence in DNA is TGCAGTGCTAGTTATGGACTAGCGGGAGGTGGGGATACGCAGTATTTT.